These 2 T cell receptor beta chains share one sample of origin, sequenced in a study of a mutant IDH1 vaccine in newly diagnosed glioma. Antigens of these TCRs are unknown. Described time point: week 11, during vaccination. The content of each vaccine dose was 300 ug of mutant IDH1 20-mer peptide, and topical imiquimod accompanied it. TCRdb's copy holds only in-frame clones and misses some; the assay was immunoSEQ multiplex PCR. The sample consists of fewer than 35,000 clones, roughly 78% of them appearing once. The input for sequencing was PBMCs, taken from a glioma patient whose treatment included an IDH1 peptide vaccine. These receptors came from a man in his thirties or forties with glioma.

This clone was counted between two and nine times. The chain links TRBV30 to TRBJ1-1; weak D call: TRBD1 (5 bases). Germline CDR1 GTSNPN, CDR2 SVGIG (reference sequence). CDR3 length equals 14 residues. V was shortened by 2 bases and J by 0 bases, with 10 bases between the two germline ends. The CDR3 spells CAWSRGRMNTEAFF. In DNA form, the CDR3 reads TGTGCCTGGAGTAGGGGCAGGATGAACACTGAAGCTTTCTTT.

This chain joins TRBV4-3 and TRBJ1-6; 9 nucleotides match TRBD1. Trimming at V came to 2 bases and at J to 3 bases, leaving 5 bases not matched to a gene. Germline V gives CDR1 LGHNA, CDR2 YSLEER. This CDR3 has 17 residues. The CDR3 region has the DNA TGCGCCAGCAGCCAAAAGACAGGGGGAAACTATAATTCACCCCTCCACTTT. Translation: CASSQKTGGNYNSPLHF.